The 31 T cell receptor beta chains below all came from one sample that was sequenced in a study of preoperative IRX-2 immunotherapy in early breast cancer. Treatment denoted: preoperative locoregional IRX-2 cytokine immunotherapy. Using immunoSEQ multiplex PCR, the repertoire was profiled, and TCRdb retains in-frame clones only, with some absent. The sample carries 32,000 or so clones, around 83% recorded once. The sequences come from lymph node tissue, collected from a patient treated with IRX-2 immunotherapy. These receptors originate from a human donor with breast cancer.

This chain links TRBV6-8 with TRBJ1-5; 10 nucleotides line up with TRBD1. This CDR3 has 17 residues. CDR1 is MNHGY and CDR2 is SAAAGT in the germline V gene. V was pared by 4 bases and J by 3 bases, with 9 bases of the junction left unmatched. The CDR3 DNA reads TGTGCCAGCAGTTCGCCGGGACAGGGGTCCTACAATCAGCCCCAGCATTTT. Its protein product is CASSSPGQGSYNQPQHF.

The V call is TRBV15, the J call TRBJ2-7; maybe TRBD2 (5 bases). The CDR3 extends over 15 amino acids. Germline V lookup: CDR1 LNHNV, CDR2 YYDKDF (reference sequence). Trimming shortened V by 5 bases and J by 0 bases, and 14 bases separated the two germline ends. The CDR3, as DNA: TGTGCCACCAGCCGTGTCCAGGCGGGCTCCTACGAGCAGTACTTC. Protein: CATSRVQAGSYEQYF.

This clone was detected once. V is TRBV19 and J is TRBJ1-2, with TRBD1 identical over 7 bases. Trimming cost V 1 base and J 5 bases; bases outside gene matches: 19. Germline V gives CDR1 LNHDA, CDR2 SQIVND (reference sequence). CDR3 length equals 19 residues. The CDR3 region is CASSIAAGTAKPGDYGYTF. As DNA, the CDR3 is TGTGCCAGTAGTATAGCTGCCGGGACAGCAAAGCCTGGGGATTATGGCTACACCTTC.

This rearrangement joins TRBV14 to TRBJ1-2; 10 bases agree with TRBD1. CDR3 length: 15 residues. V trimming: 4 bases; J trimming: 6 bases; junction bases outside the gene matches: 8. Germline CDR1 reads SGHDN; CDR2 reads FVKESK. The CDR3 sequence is CASSPLGTGVHGYTF. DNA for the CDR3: TGTGCCAGCAGCCCCCTCGGGACAGGGGTCCATGGCTACACCTTC.

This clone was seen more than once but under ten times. The CDR3 DNA reads TGTGCCAGTACAAGGACGTTCCAAGTTGAAGCTTTCTTT. Translating gives CASTRTFQVEAFF. The genes are TRBV19 and TRBJ1-1; D is unresolved. V dropped 7 bases and J dropped 7 bases, with 16 bases sitting between them. This CDR3 has 13 amino acids. CDR1 is LNHDA, CDR2 SQIVND, per germline (reference sequence).

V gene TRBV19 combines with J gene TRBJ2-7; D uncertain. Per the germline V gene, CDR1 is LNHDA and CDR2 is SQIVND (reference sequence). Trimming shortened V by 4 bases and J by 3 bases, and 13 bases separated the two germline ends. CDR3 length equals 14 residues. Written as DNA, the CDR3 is TGTGCCAGTAGTAACGGCCGAGCGTACTACGAGCAGTACTTC. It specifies CASSNGRAYYEQYF. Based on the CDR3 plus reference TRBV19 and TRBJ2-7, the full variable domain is DGGITQSPKYLFRKEGQNVTLSCEQNLNHDAMYWYRQDPGQGLRLIYYSQIVNDFQKGDIAEGYSVSREKKESFPLTVTSAQKNPTAFYLCASSNGRAYYEQYFGPGTRLTVT.

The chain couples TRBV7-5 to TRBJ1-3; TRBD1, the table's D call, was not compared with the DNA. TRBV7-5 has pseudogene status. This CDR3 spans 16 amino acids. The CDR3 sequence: CASSATAGTGGNTIYF. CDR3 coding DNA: TGTGCCAGCAGCGCCACCGCCGGGACAGGTGGAAACACCATATATTTT.

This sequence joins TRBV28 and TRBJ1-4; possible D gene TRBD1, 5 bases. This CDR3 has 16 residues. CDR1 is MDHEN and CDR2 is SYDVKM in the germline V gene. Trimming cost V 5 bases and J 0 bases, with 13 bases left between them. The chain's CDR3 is CASSKNGAATNEKLFF. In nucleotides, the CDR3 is TGTGCCAGCAGTAAAAATGGGGCGGCAACTAATGAAAAACTGTTTTTT.

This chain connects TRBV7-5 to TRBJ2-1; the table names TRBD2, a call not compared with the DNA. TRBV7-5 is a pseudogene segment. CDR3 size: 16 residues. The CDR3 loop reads CASSLEGLAGDNEQFF. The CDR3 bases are TGTGCCAGCAGCCTAGAGGGACTAGCGGGGGACAATGAGCAGTTCTTC.

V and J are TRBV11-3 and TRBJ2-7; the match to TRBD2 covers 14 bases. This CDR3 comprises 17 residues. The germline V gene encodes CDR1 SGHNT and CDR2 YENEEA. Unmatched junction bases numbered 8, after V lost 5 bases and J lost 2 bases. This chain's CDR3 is CASSKGLAGGTTYEQYF. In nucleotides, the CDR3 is TGTGCCAGCAGCAAAGGACTAGCGGGAGGTACCACCTACGAGCAGTACTTC. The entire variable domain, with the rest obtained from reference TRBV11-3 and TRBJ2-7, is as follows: EAGVVQSPRYKIIEKKQPVAFWCNPISGHNTLYWYLQNLGQGPELLIRYENEEAVDDSQLPKDRFSAERLKGVDSTLKIQPAELGDSAVYLCASSKGLAGGTTYEQYFGPGTRLTVT.

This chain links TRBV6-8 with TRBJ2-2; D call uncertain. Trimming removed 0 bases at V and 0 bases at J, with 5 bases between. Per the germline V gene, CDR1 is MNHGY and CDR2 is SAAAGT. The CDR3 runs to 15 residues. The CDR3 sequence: CASSYSISNTGELFF. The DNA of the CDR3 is TGTGCCAGCAGTTACTCCATATCGAACACCGGGGAGCTGTTTTTT.

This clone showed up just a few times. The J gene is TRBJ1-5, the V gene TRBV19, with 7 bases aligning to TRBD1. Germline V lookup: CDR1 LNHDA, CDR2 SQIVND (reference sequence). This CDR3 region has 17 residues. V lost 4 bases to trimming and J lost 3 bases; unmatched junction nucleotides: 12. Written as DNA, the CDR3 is TGTGCCAGTAGTAGATCCACAGGGGCCGCGAACAATCAGCCCCAGCATTTT. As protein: CASSRSTGAANNQPQHF.

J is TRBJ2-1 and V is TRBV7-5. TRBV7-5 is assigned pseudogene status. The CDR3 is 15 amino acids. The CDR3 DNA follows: TGTGCCAGAAGCTTGTCCGCTTACGGATACAATGAGCAGTTCTTC. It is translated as CARSLSAYGYNEQFF.

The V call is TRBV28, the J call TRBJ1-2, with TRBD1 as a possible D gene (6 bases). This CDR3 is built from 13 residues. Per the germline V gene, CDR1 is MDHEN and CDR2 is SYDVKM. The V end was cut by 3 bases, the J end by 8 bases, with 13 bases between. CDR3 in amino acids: CASSFVSGGGYTF. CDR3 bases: TGTGCCAGCAGTTTCGTCTCGGGGGGCGGCTACACCTTC.

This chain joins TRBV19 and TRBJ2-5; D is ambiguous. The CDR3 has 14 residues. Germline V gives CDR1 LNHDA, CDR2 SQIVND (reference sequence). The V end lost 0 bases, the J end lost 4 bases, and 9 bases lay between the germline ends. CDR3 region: CASSIDSSGETQYF. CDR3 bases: TGTGCCAGTAGTATAGATTCGTCTGGAGAGACCCAGTACTTC.

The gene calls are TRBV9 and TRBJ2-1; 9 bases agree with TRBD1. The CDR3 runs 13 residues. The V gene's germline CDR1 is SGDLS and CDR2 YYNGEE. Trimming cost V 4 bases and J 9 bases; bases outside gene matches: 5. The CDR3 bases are TGTGCCAGCAGCAGAGGGACAGGGTTTGAGCAGTTCTTC. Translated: CASSRGTGFEQFF.

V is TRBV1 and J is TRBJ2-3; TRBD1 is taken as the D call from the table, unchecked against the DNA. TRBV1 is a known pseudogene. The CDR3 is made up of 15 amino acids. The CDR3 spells CASGFDLQVFDTQYF. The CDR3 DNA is TGCGCCAGCGGGTTCGATCTACAGGTTTTTGATACGCAGTATTTT.

CDR3 in DNA: TGTGCCACCAGCAGAGCAGGCCGACACACTGAAGCTTTCTTT. Its protein product is CATSRAGRHTEAFF. J is TRBJ1-1 and V is TRBV15; D call uncertain. The CDR3 runs to 14 residues. Trimming stripped 1 base from V and 3 bases from J, with 9 bases between. Germline loops: CDR1 LNHNV, CDR2 YYDKDF (reference sequence).

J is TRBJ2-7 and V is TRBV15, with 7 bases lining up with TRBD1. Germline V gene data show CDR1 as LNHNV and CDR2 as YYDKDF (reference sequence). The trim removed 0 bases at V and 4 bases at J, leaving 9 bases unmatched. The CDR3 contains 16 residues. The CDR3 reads CATSRDPGGHQYEQYF. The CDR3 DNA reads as TGTGCCACCAGCAGAGATCCAGGGGGACACCAGTACGAGCAGTACTTC.

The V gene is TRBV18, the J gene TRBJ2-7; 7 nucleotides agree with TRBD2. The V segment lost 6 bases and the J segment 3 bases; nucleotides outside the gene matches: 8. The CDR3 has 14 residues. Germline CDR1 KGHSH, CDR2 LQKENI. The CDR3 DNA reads TGTGCCAGCTCCCTTTCGGGGGGTTTCTACGAGCAGTACTTC. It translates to CASSLSGGFYEQYF.

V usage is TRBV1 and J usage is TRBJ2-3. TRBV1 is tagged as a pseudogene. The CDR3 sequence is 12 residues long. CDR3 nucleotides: TGCGCCAGCAGCCGGGGTGGCGATACGCAGTATTTT. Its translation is CASSRGGDTQYF.

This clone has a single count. CDR3 sequence: CASRAGAYTDTQYF. The CDR3 region has the DNA TGTGCCAGCAGGGCAGGAGCTTACACAGATACGCAGTATTTT. The chain joins TRBV11-3 to TRBJ2-3; D is undetermined. The CDR3 length is 14 residues. Germline-derived CDR1 and CDR2 are SGHNT and YENEEA. The ends were cut back, 6 bases at V and 2 bases at J, with 12 bases in the middle. The variable domain in full, with the rest retrieved from reference TRBV11-3 and TRBJ2-3, is EAGVVQSPRYKIIEKKQPVAFWCNPISGHNTLYWYLQNLGQGPELLIRYENEEAVDDSQLPKDRFSAERLKGVDSTLKIQPAELGDSAVYLCASRAGAYTDTQYFGPGTRLTVL.

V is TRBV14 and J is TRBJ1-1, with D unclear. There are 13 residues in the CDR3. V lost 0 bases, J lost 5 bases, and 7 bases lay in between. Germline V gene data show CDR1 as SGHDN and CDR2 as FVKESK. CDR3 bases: TGTGCCAGCAGCCAAGATTGGGTTACTGAAGCTTTCTTT. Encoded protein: CASSQDWVTEAFF.

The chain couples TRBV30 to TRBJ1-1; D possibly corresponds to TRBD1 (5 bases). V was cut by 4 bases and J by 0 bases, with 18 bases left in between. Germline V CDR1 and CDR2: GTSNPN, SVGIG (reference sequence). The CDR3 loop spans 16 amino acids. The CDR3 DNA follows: TGTGCCTGGACCCCGGGGGGGATTGGCTTGAACACTGAAGCTTTCTTT. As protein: CAWTPGGIGLNTEAFF.

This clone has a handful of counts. The CDR3 reads CASLAGRWVGETQYF. The DNA for the CDR3 is TGTGCCAGCCTGGCCGGCAGGTGGGTTGGCGAGACCCAGTACTTC. The chain is built from TRBV28 and TRBJ2-5, with D unresolved. V lost 8 bases to trimming and J lost 5 bases, with 21 bases between them. This CDR3 has 15 amino acids. Germline loops: CDR1 MDHEN, CDR2 SYDVKM.

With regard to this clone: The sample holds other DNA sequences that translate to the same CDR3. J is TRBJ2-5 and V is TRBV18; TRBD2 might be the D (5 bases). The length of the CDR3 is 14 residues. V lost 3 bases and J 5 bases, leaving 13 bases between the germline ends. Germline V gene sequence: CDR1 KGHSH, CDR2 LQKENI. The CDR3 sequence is CASSPTGRSETQYF. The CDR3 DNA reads TGTGCCAGCTCACCGACGGGAAGATCGGAGACCCAGTACTTC.

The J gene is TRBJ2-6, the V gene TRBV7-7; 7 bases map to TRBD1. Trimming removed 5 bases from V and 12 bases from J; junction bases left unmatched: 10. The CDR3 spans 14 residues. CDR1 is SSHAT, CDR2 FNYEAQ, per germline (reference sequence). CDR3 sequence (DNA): TGTGCCAGCAGCCTTGGAGACAGGGTAGGCGTCCTGACTTTC. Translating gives CASSLGDRVGVLTF. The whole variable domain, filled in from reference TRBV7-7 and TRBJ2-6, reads GAGVSQSPRYKVTKRGQDVTLRCDPISSHATLYWYQQALGQGPEFLTYFNYEAQPDKSGLPSDRFSAERPEGSISTLTIQRTEQRDSAMYRCASSLGDRVGVLTFGAGSRLTVL.

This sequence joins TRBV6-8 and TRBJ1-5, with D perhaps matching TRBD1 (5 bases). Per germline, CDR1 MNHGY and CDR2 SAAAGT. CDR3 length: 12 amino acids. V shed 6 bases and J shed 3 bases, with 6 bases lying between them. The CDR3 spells CASRQANQPQHF. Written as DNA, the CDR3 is TGTGCCAGCAGACAGGCCAATCAGCCCCAGCATTTT.

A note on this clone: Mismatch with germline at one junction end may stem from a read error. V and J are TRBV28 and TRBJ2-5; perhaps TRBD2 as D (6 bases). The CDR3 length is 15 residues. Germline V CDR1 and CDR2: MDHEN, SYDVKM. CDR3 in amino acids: CASSSLRLGALAFHF. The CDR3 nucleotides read TGTGCCAGCAGTTCACTCCGACTAGGTGCTCTTGCTTTTCACTTC.

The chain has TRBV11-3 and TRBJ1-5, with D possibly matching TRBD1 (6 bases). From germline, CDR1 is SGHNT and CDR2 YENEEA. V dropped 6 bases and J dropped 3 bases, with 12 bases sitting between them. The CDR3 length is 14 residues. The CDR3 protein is CASSTGYHNQPQHF. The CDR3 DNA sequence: TGTGCCAGCAGTACAGGGTATCACAATCAGCCCCAGCATTTT.

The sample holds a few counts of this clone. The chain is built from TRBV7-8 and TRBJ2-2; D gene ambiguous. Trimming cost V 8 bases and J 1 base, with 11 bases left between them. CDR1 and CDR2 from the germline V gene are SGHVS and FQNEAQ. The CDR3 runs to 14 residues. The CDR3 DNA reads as TGTGCCAGCCGCATTTTTATGAACACCGGGGAGCTGTTTTTT. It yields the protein CASRIFMNTGELFF.